This TCR beta chain is from a study of T cell responses to AZD1222 COVID-19 vaccine. Study context: It was second doses at about 4 or about 12 weeks that were pooled. Points from the study as a whole: No day 14 peak samples; only post-peak repertoires were characterized. The sample set comprised mostly white British donors with more females, and clonal diversity was possibly underestimated.

Some clones are missing from TCRdb's copy, which holds only in-frame ones; the method was immunoSEQ multiplex PCR. The sample holds some 120,000 clones, nearly 90% seen once. A remark on this clone: The antigen remains unidentified.

CDR1 is MRHNA and CDR2 is SNTAGT in the germline V gene. The ends were cut back, 7 bases at V and 2 bases at J, with 9 bases in the middle. CDR3 length: 13 amino acids. This clonotype was obtained from an adult in good health. The genes are TRBV6-4 and TRBJ2-1; D not certain. Sequenced here: peripheral blood, sampled on day 0 of AZD1222 vaccination. In DNA form, the CDR3 reads TGTGCCAGCACAGGCCGACCCTACAATGAGCAGTTCTTC. Its protein product is CASTGRPYNEQFF.